This T cell receptor (beta chain) was captured by sequencing in a study of cytomegalovirus exposure and HLA in healthy donors. In the study overall: As an earlier analysis found, around 200 million T cells yielded about 100 million unique TCR beta sequences. Broader study findings: Presence/absence analyses rested on an assumption that sequencing depth was roughly uniform across donors. According to a later analysis, donors in an Asian-associated ancestry cluster reportedly had fewer N-insertions than the roughly 720-donor mean.

To note about this clone: Antigen: not known.

Unmatched junction bases numbered 11, after V lost 5 bases and J lost 1 base. Germline CDR1 is MDHEN and CDR2 is SYDVKM. CDR3 length: 19 amino acids. The primer mix had 60 Vbeta and 13 Jbeta primers. Assay used: immunoSEQ multiplex PCR; TCRdb lists only in-frame clones, some missing. Among about 120,000 clones, 80% were seen once, and the ten largest hold approximately 1.3%. The sequence was obtained from a female donor in good health and CMV-seronegative. The gene calls are TRBV28 and TRBJ2-2; 12 bases are shared with TRBD2. Sequencing used PBMCs. CDR3 protein: CASSGHGLAGPLNTGELFF. The CDR3 DNA follows: TGTGCCAGCAGTGGCCACGGACTAGCGGGGCCCTTGAACACCGGGGAGCTGTTTTTT.